The source of this T cell receptor beta chain is a study of tumor-infiltrating lymphocytes in primary liver carcinoma. Study-wide background: Between 4.2 and 10 cm across, the tumors were all of stage T1-T3 N0M0.

The table lists this clonotype with many counts. Its antigen is unknown. Total RNA and DNA came together from approximately 20-30 mg of bulk tissue without cell sorting. V gave up 5 bases and J gave up 4 bases; unmatched junction bases: 9. Germline CDR1 reads SGHTA; CDR2 reads FQGNSA. CDR3 length: 16 amino acids. Reverse transcription of around 500 ng total RNA with a constant-region primer produced TCR beta cDNA. A slightly modified ARM-PCR protocol with three nested multiplex PCR rounds produced these TCR beta libraries. The first two PCR rounds used TRBV1-TRBV30 primers with a Cbeta primer, approximately 10 cycles each. MiXCR, applied by TCRdb to the multiplex PCR reads, yields one record per CDR3 protein. Of around 47,000 distinct CDR3 sequences in the sample, over 70% were seen once. General study findings and limits: Tumor region pairs showed greater overlap than either tumor-adjacent or tumor-blood pairs did. A significantly higher top-250-clone fraction was recorded for tumors than for blood (p = 0.039).

The receptor's source is a man aged 40-50 years with primary liver carcinoma and hepatitis B virus infection. The J gene is TRBJ2-5, the V gene TRBV7-2, with 11 bases lining up with TRBD2. The sequenced material came from liver tumor tissue from sampling region 2. Sample subset: tumor region T2, inferior pole. The CDR3 DNA is TGTGCCAGCAGCCCACAGCTAGCGGGAGGTGTAGAGACCCAGTACTTC. Its translation: CASSPQLAGGVETQYF.